Described below is a single T cell receptor beta chain sequence and its context. One end of the junction is discordant with germline, which a read error may explain. Reverse transcription of about 0.45 to 1 ug RNA was performed with random hexamers. TCRdb re-called the immunoSEQ multiplex PCR reads with MiXCR, one entry per CDR3 protein. The table has 160,000 or so distinct CDR3 sequences, around 95% seen once. This record belongs to a study of CD8 T cells in Susac syndrome. Per germline, CDR1 SNHLY and CDR2 FYNNEI. This CDR3 is 15 amino acids long. This TCR derives from a human donor in good health. The chain is built from TRBV2 and TRBJ2-3, with TRBD1 as a possible D gene (5 bases). The specimen was CD4+ T cells from PBMCs. Here the CDR3 reads CASSERQGSRDTQYF. The DNA of the CDR3 is TGTGCCAGCAGTGAAAGGCAGGGAAGCAGAGATACGCAGTATTTT.